This TCR beta chain was obtained from a study of glioma-infiltrating T cells. The CDR3 has 13 residues. The germline V gene encodes CDR1 DFQATT and CDR2 SNEGSKA (reference sequence). Trimming removed 6 bases from V and 5 bases from J; junction bases left unmatched: 9. Amplification of TCR alpha and beta CDR3 regions from RNA used iRepertoire nested multiplex PCR. Input was roughly 100-450 ng of tissue mRNA or PBMC total RNA. One entry per CDR3 protein results from TCRdb running MiXCR on the multiplex PCR reads. The sample records some 16,000 distinct CDR3 sequences, 55% to 75% being singletons. Study observations and caveats: CDR3 overlap between tissue and blood was very small. Tissue-blood divergence was below expectation in non-neoplastic patients, above in gliomas.

Note on this clonotype: Its specificity is unknown.

Input material: glioma tissue, nonneoplastic brain tissue, or PBMCs (not recorded which). This chain connects TRBV20-1 to TRBJ2-7, with 8 bases lining up with TRBD2. The receptor was derived from a human donor with low-grade glioma or glioblastoma, undergoing nonglioma brain surgery, or in good health (not recorded which). CDR3 amino acids: CSARSGSTHEQYF. CDR3 sequence (DNA): TGCAGTGCCCGAAGCGGGAGCACCCACGAGCAGTACTTC.